The rows below give T cell receptor beta chains drawn from one sample of a study of T cells after yellow fever vaccination. MiXCR, applied by TCRdb to the 5' RACE reads, yields one record per CDR3 protein. The sample consists of 300,000 to 400,000 distinct CDR3 sequences, 4% of them appearing once. Sequenced here: PBMCs, sampled 5 days after the yellow fever booster vaccination. The receptors derive from a young man who received the YFV17D yellow fever vaccine. Both conserved end residues are part of each CDR3. D genes are given only for firm matches. Only some rows state a clone size, as once, few, many or a class for expanded clones.

TRBJ1-1	TRBV6-6	NA	many	CASSKNTEAFF	TGTGCCAGCAGTAAGAACACTGAAGCTTTCTTT
TRBJ2-2	TRBV6-5	TRBD1	many	CASTLNRGTGELFF	TGTGCCAGCACCCTCAACAGGGGCACCGGGGAGCTGTTTTTT
TRBJ2-2	TRBV5-4	NA	few	CASSLAGKGGTGELFF	TGTGCCAGCAGCTTAGCCGGCAAGGGCGGCACCGGGGAGCTGTTTTTT
TRBJ2-7	TRBV5-6	NA	many	CASTFLGEQYF	TGTGCCAGCACCTTCCTCGGGGAGCAGTACTTC
TRBJ2-5	TRBV3-2	NA	few	CASSQDPSRTGQETQYF	TGTGCCAGCAGCCAAGACCCCTCCCGGACAGGTCAAGAGACCCAGTACTTC
TRBJ2-5	TRBV20-1	TRBD2	few	CSAWGLAGGSRQAKETQYF	TGCAGTGCCTGGGGGCTAGCGGGGGGAAGTAGACAGGCCAAAGAGACCCAGTACTTC
TRBJ1-1	TRBV20-1	NA	NA	CSARLQGLTTEAFF	TGCAGTGCTAGACTTCAGGGGCTGACCACTGAAGCTTTCTTT
TRBJ2-3	TRBV14	TRBD1	few	CASSRVTGPTDTQYF	TGTGCCAGCAGCCGAGTGACAGGGCCCACAGATACGCAGTATTTT
TRBJ1-3	TRBV20-1	NA	few	CSARRSQISGNTIYF	TGCAGTGCCCGTCGGTCGCAAATCTCTGGAAACACCATATATTTT
TRBJ2-5	TRBV7-9	NA	many	CASTLRETQYF	TGTGCCAGCACCCTACGGGAGACCCAGTACTTC
TRBJ2-2	TRBV24-1	TRBD1	NA	CATRGQGTGELFF	TGTGCCACCCGCGGACAGGGCACCGGGGAGCTGTTTTTT
TRBJ2-5	TRBV5-1	TRBD1	many	CASSIGTGGQETQYF	TGCGCCAGCAGCATTGGGACAGGGGGGCAAGAGACCCAGTACTTC
TRBJ2-1	TRBV6-2/TRBV6-3	TRBD2	NA	CASSYDSGAYNEQFF	TGTGCCAGCAGTTACGATAGCGGGGCATACAATGAGCAGTTCTTC
TRBJ2-3	TRBV7-9	NA	many	CASSFSGPDTQYF	TGTGCCAGCAGCTTTTCAGGGCCAGATACGCAGTATTTT
TRBJ2-1	TRBV7-3	NA	many	CASSFSGTPGNEQFF	TGTGCCAGCAGCTTTTCCGGGACCCCCGGCAATGAGCAGTTCTTC
TRBJ2-1	TRBV15	NA	NA	CATSRGEYNEQFF	TGTGCCACCAGCAGAGGCGAGTACAATGAGCAGTTCTTC
TRBJ1-2	TRBV4-2	TRBD1	few	CASSQAGGSYGYTF	TGTGCCAGCAGCCAAGCAGGGGGTAGCTATGGCTACACCTTC
TRBJ2-1	TRBV20-1	NA	NA	CSARDSKRMNNEQFF	TGCAGTGCTAGAGATTCGAAGCGTATGAACAATGAGCAGTTCTTC
TRBJ1-2	TRBV5-4	TRBD1	NA	CASSLAQGANYGYTF	TGTGCCAGCAGCTTGGCCCAGGGGGCAAACTATGGCTACACCTTC
TRBJ1-2	TRBV12-3/TRBV12-4	NA	many	CASNRGAEGYTF	TGTGCCAGCAATCGGGGGGCAGAGGGCTACACCTTC
TRBJ1-5	TRBV19	TRBD1	few	CASSIRWATGGEGNQPQHF	TGTGCCAGTAGTATACGGTGGGCTACAGGGGGCGAGGGCAATCAGCCCCAGCATTTT
TRBJ2-3	TRBV9	NA	few	CASSVGWGLYTDTQYF	TGTGCCAGCAGCGTAGGATGGGGACTGTACACAGATACGCAGTATTTT
TRBJ1-2	TRBV27	NA	NA	CASSLVGWDYGYTF	TGTGCCAGCAGTTTAGTAGGGTGGGACTATGGCTACACCTTC
TRBJ2-1	TRBV7-9	TRBD2	few	CASSFLARGGTNEQFF	TGTGCCAGCAGCTTCTTAGCTCGGGGGGGCACAAATGAGCAGTTCTTC
TRBJ2-1	TRBV5-1	NA	NA	CASSPTRATYNEQFF	TGCGCCAGCAGCCCCACCAGGGCCACCTACAATGAGCAGTTCTTC